The 29 T cell receptor beta chains below come from one sample, sequenced in a study of cytomegalovirus exposure and HLA in healthy donors. The PCR used 60 Vbeta and 13 Jbeta primers. TCRdb's table, derived via immunoSEQ multiplex PCR, lists solely in-frame clones and lacks some. The sample lists about 160,000 clones, about three quarters occurring once. The sequenced material came from PBMCs. The receptor source for this set is a female donor in good health and CMV-seronegative.

This sequence joins TRBV6-5 and TRBJ1-2; D unresolved. V shed 2 bases and J shed 8 bases, with 12 bases lying between them. CDR3 length: 13 residues. Germline V gene sequence: CDR1 MNHEY, CDR2 SVGAGI. The CDR3 nucleotides are TGTGCCAGCAGTTACGATGCCGGGATCGGCTACACCTTC. This translates into CASSYDAGIGYTF.

About this clone: One end of the junction fails to match germline, which may point to a read error. The genes are TRBV7-9 and TRBJ2-3; 12 nucleotides match TRBD2. Germline loops: CDR1 SEHNR, CDR2 FQNEAQ (reference sequence). This CDR3 is 19 amino acids long. The CDR3 is CSSSYRLAGESRAPDTQYF. The CDR3 DNA reads as TGTTCCAGCAGCTATAGACTAGCGGGAGAGTCACGCGCCCCAGATACGCAGTATTTT.

The rearrangement joins TRBV28 to TRBJ1-4, with D unclear. Trimming took 4 bases from V and 8 from J, leaving 14 bases between them. The germline CDR1 and CDR2 sequences are MDHEN and SYDVKM. The CDR3 consists of 14 residues. The CDR3 sequence: CASSSSDITEKLFF. CDR3 DNA: TGTGCCAGCAGTTCGAGTGACATAACCGAAAAACTGTTTTTT.

This chain uses TRBV28 with TRBJ1-4; D perhaps matches TRBD1 (6 bases). The length of the CDR3 is 15 residues. Trimming cost V 6 bases and J 5 bases, with 16 bases left between them. Germline V lookup: CDR1 MDHEN, CDR2 SYDVKM. The CDR3 DNA reads TGTGCCAGCAGCACCGGGGGGGCCGCGAATGAAAAACTGTTTTTT. Its protein is CASSTGGAANEKLFF.

The rearrangement links TRBV5-1 to TRBJ2-3, with D maybe TRBD1 (6 bases). The CDR3 is 17 amino acids. Deletions cut 0 bases from V and 0 bases from J, with 14 bases between. The germline V gene encodes CDR1 SGHRS and CDR2 YFSETQ. The chain's CDR3 is CASSLDRVTPSTDTQYF. The CDR3 DNA follows: TGCGCCAGCAGCTTGGACAGGGTGACTCCTAGCACAGATACGCAGTATTTT.

This clone was counted between two and nine times. J is TRBJ1-1 and V is TRBV19, with 7 bases aligning to TRBD1. Losses at the gene ends were 3 bases for V and 10 bases for J; bases not matched to a gene: 14. The germline V gene encodes CDR1 LNHDA and CDR2 SQIVND (reference sequence). This CDR3 has 15 amino acids. CDR3 loop: CASSMEAGGPSGAFF. Written as DNA, the CDR3 is TGTGCCAGTAGTATGGAGGCAGGGGGTCCGTCCGGAGCTTTCTTT.

CDR3 nucleotide sequence: TGTGCCAGCAGTTACTCGGCAGGACTCAATCAGCCCCAGCATTTT. This codes for CASSYSAGLNQPQHF. The chain combines TRBV6-5 with TRBJ1-5; D is ambiguous. Trimming took 0 bases from V and 3 from J, leaving 9 bases between them. Germline V gene lookup returns CDR1 MNHEY and CDR2 SVGAGI. This CDR3 contains 15 residues.

This clone was observed a single time. V and J are TRBV27 and TRBJ2-3; D is unresolved. V was shortened by 2 bases and J by 3 bases, with 12 bases between the two germline ends. Germline CDR1 MNHEY, CDR2 SMNVEV (reference sequence). This CDR3 is built from 15 residues. The CDR3 protein is CASSLRPQATDTQYF. The DNA of the CDR3 is TGTGCCAGCAGTTTAAGGCCCCAGGCGACAGATACGCAGTATTTT.

The chain carries TRBV5-4 and TRBJ2-1, with 9 bases identical to TRBD2. Germline V gene data show CDR1 as SGHNT and CDR2 as YYREEE (reference sequence). After removal of 4 bases from V and 8 bases from J, the junction contained 7 bases not matched to a gene. The CDR3 spans 14 residues. The CDR3 DNA follows: TGTGCCAGCAGCCCCGGGACTAGCTGGCATGAGCAGTTCTTC. Its translation: CASSPGTSWHEQFF.

As for this clone: This specimen includes other DNA sequences encoding the same CDR3. The gene calls are TRBV4-3 and TRBJ2-4; 10 bases align to TRBD2. The CDR3 totals 18 residues. Germline V gene lookup returns CDR1 LGHNA and CDR2 YSLEER. J gave up 0 bases and V 3 bases, and 8 bases lay outside the gene matches. The CDR3 reads CASSQLAGGSLAKNIQYF. The CDR3 coding sequence is TGCGCCAGCAGCCAGTTAGCGGGAGGCTCCCTAGCCAAAAACATTCAGTACTTC.

The table lists this clone with a few counts. CDR3 in DNA: TGTGCCAGTCAGAGCGGGAGGGCCAGGCGCCCCTACAATGAGCAGTTCTTC. Its translation: CASQSGRARRPYNEQFF. The chain joins TRBV19 to TRBJ2-1; the match to TRBD2 covers 10 bases. Germline assignment: CDR1 LNHDA and CDR2 SQIVND (reference sequence). The CDR3 loop spans 17 amino acids. Trimming cost V 8 bases and J 2 bases; bases outside gene matches: 12.

The chain uses TRBV11-2 and TRBJ1-2; D possibly corresponds to TRBD1 (5 bases). The germline CDR1 and CDR2 sequences are SGHAT and FQNNGV. The CDR3 consists of 15 residues. Trimming took off 2 bases at V and 3 bases at J, with 13 bases between the two ends. The CDR3 nucleotides are TGTGCCAGCAGCTTAACCCAGGGTGGATACTATGGCTACACCTTC. Translating it yields CASSLTQGGYYGYTF.

In this sample, this clone turned up a few times. The CDR3 nucleotides are TGTGCCAGCAGTTTAATGGCAGGGGCGGGCAATCAGCCCCAGCATTTT. Translating gives CASSLMAGAGNQPQHF. The V and J genes are TRBV27 and TRBJ1-5; tentatively, D is TRBD1 (6 bases). Per germline, CDR1 MNHEY and CDR2 SMNVEV (reference sequence). CDR3 length: 16 amino acids. With 2 bases removed from V and 2 bases from J, the gap between germline ends came to 13 bases.

This chain connects TRBV5-1 to TRBJ1-2, with 8 bases lining up with TRBD1. The CDR3 extends over 15 amino acids. The V gene's germline CDR1 is SGHRS and CDR2 YFSETQ. Losses at the gene ends were 4 bases for V and 4 bases for J; bases not matched to a gene: 9. The CDR3 spells CASSQGAPNTYGYTF. The CDR3 bases are TGCGCCAGCAGCCAGGGGGCGCCTAATACCTATGGCTACACCTTC.

The genes are TRBV4-2 and TRBJ2-1, with TRBD2 identical over 9 bases. Germline lookup yields CDR1 LGHNA and CDR2 YNFKEQ. J lost 2 bases, V lost 4 bases, and 15 bases had no gene match. The CDR3 consists of 19 residues. CDR3 sequence reads: CASSRGGGPGLATYNEQFF. The CDR3 nucleotides read TGTGCCAGCAGCCGGGGAGGGGGTCCGGGACTAGCAACCTACAATGAGCAGTTCTTC.

V gene TRBV27 combines with J gene TRBJ1-1, with TRBD1 as a possible D gene (6 bases). Germline V gene lookup returns CDR1 MNHEY and CDR2 SMNVEV (reference sequence). V gave up 5 bases and J gave up 0 bases, with 7 bases separating them. The CDR3 totals 13 residues. CDR3 sequence reads: CASSTGMNTEAFF. CDR3 nucleotides: TGTGCCAGCAGTACAGGGATGAACACTGAAGCTTTCTTT.

V and J are TRBV20-1 and TRBJ2-7; D uncertain. The germline V and J ends were trimmed by 3 bases and 3 bases, with 6 bases remaining between them. The CDR3 loop spans 11 amino acids. Germline V gene data show CDR1 as DFQATT and CDR2 as SNEGSKA (reference sequence). CDR3 loop: CSARSLYEQYF. CDR3 DNA sequence: TGCAGTGCTAGGAGCCTCTACGAGCAGTACTTC.

Note on this clone: Other DNA sequences in the sample encode the same CDR3. This sequence joins TRBV19 and TRBJ1-2; 7 positions match TRBD1. The CDR3 length is 14 residues. CDR1 is LNHDA, CDR2 SQIVND, per germline (reference sequence). Trimming removed 2 bases from V and 5 bases from J; junction bases left unmatched: 5. In DNA, the CDR3 is TGTGCCAGTAGTATACTGGCAGGGGGGTATGGCTACACCTTC. Its protein product is CASSILAGGYGYTF.

The chain couples TRBV7-9 to TRBJ2-7; TRBD2 matches 12 bases. From germline, CDR1 is SEHNR and CDR2 FQNEAQ (reference sequence). With V trimmed by 5 bases and J by 3 bases, 8 bases remained unmatched. CDR3 length equals 16 residues. CDR3 region: CASSRLLAGGLYEQYF. CDR3 coding DNA: TGTGCCAGCAGCCGTCTCCTAGCGGGAGGGCTCTACGAGCAGTACTTC.

V usage is TRBV11-3 and J usage is TRBJ2-5; 9 positions match TRBD2. CDR1 is SGHNT, CDR2 YENEEA, per germline. V lost 5 bases and J lost 3; bases outside the gene matches: 7. This CDR3 has 15 amino acids. CDR3 sequence reads: CASSPRGGVEETQYF. DNA of the CDR3: TGTGCCAGCAGCCCCCGCGGGGGGGTGGAAGAGACCCAGTACTTC.

CDR3 DNA: TGTGCCAGCAGCTTAGCTGGGCCTTCCCCTTATGGCTACACCTTC. Its protein product is CASSLAGPSPYGYTF. The genes are TRBV7-2 and TRBJ1-2; no reliable D call. Germline loops: CDR1 SGHTA, CDR2 FQGNSA. The CDR3 spans 15 residues. Trimming left V 0 bases short and J 5 bases short, with 13 bases between.

Comment on this clone: One junction end disagrees with the germline gene, perhaps due to a read error. V is TRBV7-2 and J is TRBJ1-2; 9 bases are shared with TRBD1. Per germline, CDR1 SGHTA and CDR2 FQGNSA. This CDR3 has 13 residues. CDR3 amino acids: CVSSARTGEGYTF. CDR3 DNA sequence: TGTGTCAGCAGCGCGAGGACAGGGGAGGGCTACACCTTC. Looking up the rest from reference TRBV7-2 and TRBJ1-2 gives the full variable domain: GAGVSQSPSNKVTEKGKDVELRCDPISGHTALYWYRQSLGQGLEFLIYFQGNSAPDKSGLPSDRFSAERTGGSVSTLTIQRTQQEDSAVYLCVSSARTGEGYTFGSGTRLTVV.

This clone was recorded once. As DNA, the CDR3 is TGTGCCAGCTCACTACAGGGGAACACTGAAGCTTTCTTT. Its protein is CASSLQGNTEAFF. This chain uses TRBV18 with TRBJ1-1; TRBD1 might be the D (6 bases). The CDR3 runs to 13 residues. V lost 4 bases, J lost 1 base, and 7 bases lay in between. Germline assignment: CDR1 KGHSH and CDR2 LQKENI.

The rearrangement uses TRBV11-2 and TRBJ1-3; D unclear. Trimming removed 5 bases from V and 7 bases from J, with 21 bases in between. This CDR3 comprises 16 residues. Per germline, CDR1 SGHAT and CDR2 FQNNGV. The CDR3 is CASSLIAGGGRNTIYF. Written as DNA, the CDR3 is TGTGCCAGCAGCCTGATCGCGGGAGGAGGTCGGAACACCATATATTTT. The full variable domain, its missing parts supplied by reference TRBV11-2 and TRBJ1-3, is EAGVAQSPRYKIIEKRQSVAFWCNPISGHATLYWYQQILGQGPKLLIQFQNNGVVDDSQLPKDRFSAERLKGVDSTLKIQPAKLEDSAVYLCASSLIAGGGRNTIYFGEGSWLTVV.

Only a few counts were recorded for this clone. This chain uses TRBV15 with TRBJ1-2, with a possible D match to TRBD1 (6 bases). The CDR3 sequence is 16 residues long. Germline V gene lookup returns CDR1 LNHNV and CDR2 YYDKDF (reference sequence). Trimming left V 0 bases short and J 8 bases short, with 19 bases between. For the CDR3, the DNA is TGTGCCACCAGCAGAGATTCGGGGCCAGGGGCGAAAGGCTACACCTTC. It translates to CATSRDSGPGAKGYTF. Filled out from reference TRBV15 and TRBJ1-2, the complete variable domain reads DAMVIQNPRYQVTQFGKPVTLSCSQTLNHNVMYWYQQKSSQAPKLLFHYYDKDFNNEADTPDNFQSRRPNTSFCFLDIRSPGLGDTAMYLCATSRDSGPGAKGYTFGSGTRLTVV.

This chain links TRBV5-1 with TRBJ2-3; TRBD1 aligns across 7 bases. The CDR3 consists of 17 residues. The V gene end was trimmed by 1 base and the J gene end by 0 bases; junction bases not matched to a gene: 8. Germline-derived CDR1 and CDR2 are SGHRS and YFSETQ. The CDR3 here is CASSLRRTGASTDTQYF. DNA for the CDR3: TGCGCCAGCAGCTTGCGGAGAACAGGGGCCAGCACAGATACGCAGTATTTT.

J is TRBJ1-2 and V is TRBV4-3; D may be TRBD1 (6 bases). CDR3 size: 14 residues. Germline V CDR1 and CDR2: LGHNA, YSLEER. Trimming removed 1 base from V and 4 bases from J, with 10 bases in between. In nucleotides, the CDR3 is TGCGCCAGCAGCCAAGGAGGGGGGGGCTATGGCTACACCTTC. Translation gives CASSQGGGGYGYTF.

This clone was recorded a few times. This chain uses TRBV11-1 with TRBJ2-7; maybe TRBD1 (5 bases). CDR1 and CDR2 (germline): SGHAT, FQDESV (reference sequence). The CDR3 is 15 residues long. The V gene lost 6 bases and the J gene lost 3 bases, with 18 bases spanning the gap. CDR3 in DNA: TGTGCCAGCAGGGAGACTGACAGACTCCTCTACGAGCAGTACTTC. It yields the protein CASRETDRLLYEQYF.

This chain joins TRBV6-6 and TRBJ1-1; 10 nucleotides match TRBD1. The CDR3 loop spans 15 amino acids. Germline V gene lookup returns CDR1 MNHNY and CDR2 SVGAGI (reference sequence). V was pared by 5 bases and J by 6 bases, with 9 bases of the junction left unmatched. Written as DNA, the CDR3 is TGTGCCAGCAGTGAGCCGGGACAGGGGAAACCTGAAGCTTTCTTT. It yields the protein CASSEPGQGKPEAFF.